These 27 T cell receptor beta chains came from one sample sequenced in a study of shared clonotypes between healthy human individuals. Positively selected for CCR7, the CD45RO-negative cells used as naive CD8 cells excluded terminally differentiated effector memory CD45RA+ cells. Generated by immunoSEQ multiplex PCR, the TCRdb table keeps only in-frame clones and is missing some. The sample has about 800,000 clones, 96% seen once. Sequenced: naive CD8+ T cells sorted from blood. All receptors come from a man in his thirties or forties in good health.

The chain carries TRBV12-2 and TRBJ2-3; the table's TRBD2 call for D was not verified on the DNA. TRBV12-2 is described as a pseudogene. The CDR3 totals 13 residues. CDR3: CATLAGTTDTQYF. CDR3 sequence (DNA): TGTGCAACCCTTGCGGGTACCACAGATACGCAGTATTTT.

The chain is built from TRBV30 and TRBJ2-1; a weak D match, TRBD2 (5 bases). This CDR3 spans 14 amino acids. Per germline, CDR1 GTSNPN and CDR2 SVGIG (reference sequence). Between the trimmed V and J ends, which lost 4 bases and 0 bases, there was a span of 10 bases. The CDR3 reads CAWIPTSSYNEQFF. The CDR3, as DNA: TGTGCCTGGATCCCCACTAGCTCCTACAATGAGCAGTTCTTC. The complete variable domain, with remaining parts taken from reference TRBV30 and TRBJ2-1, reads SQTIHQWPATLVQPVGSPLSLECTVEGTSNPNLYWYRQAAGRGLQLLFYSVGIGQISSEVPQNLSASRPQDRQFILSSKKLLLSDSGFYLCAWIPTSSYNEQFFGPGTRLTVL.

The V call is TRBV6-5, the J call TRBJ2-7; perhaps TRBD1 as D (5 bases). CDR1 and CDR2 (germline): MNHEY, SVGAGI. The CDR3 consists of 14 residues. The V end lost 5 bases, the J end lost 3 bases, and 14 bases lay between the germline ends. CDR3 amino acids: CASSQRTRYYEQYF. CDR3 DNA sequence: TGTGCCAGCAGTCAGAGGACAAGATACTACGAGCAGTACTTC.

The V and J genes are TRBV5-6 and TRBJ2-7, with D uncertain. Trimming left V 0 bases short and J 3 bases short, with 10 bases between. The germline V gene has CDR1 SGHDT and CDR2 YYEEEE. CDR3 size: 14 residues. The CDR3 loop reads CASSLGVSYYEQYF. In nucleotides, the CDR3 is TGTGCCAGCAGCTTGGGGGTGTCTTACTACGAGCAGTACTTC.

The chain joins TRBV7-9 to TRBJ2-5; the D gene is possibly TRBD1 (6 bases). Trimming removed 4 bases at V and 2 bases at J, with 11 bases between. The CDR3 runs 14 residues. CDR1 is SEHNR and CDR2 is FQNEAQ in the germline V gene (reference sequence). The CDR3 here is CASSSDSQQETQYF. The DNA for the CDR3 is TGTGCCAGCAGCTCGGACAGCCAGCAAGAGACCCAGTACTTC.

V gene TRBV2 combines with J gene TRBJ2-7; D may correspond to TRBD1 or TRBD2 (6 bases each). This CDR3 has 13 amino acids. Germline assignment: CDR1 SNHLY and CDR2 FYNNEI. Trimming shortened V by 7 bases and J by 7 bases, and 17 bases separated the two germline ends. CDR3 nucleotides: TGTGCCAGCATCCCCGTAGGGGGGTGGGAGCAGTACTTC. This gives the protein CASIPVGGWEQYF.

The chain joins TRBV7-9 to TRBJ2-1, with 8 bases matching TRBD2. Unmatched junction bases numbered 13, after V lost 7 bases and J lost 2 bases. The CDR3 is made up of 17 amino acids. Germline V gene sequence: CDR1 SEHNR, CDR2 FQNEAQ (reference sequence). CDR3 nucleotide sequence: TGTGCCAGCATGGGGAGCGGGAGTAGGCCGCCCTACAATGAGCAGTTCTTC. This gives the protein CASMGSGSRPPYNEQFF. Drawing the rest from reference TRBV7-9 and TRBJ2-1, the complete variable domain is DTGVSQNPRHKITKRGQNVTFRCDPISEHNRLYWYRQTLGQGPEFLTYFQNEAQLEKSRLLSDRFSAERPKGSFSTLEIQRTEQGDSAMYLCASMGSGSRPPYNEQFFGPGTRLTVL.

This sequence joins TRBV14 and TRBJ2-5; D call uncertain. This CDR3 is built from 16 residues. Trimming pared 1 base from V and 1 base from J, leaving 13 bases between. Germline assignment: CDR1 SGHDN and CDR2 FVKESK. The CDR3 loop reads CASSQVIGTPQETQYF. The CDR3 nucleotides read TGTGCCAGCAGCCAAGTCATAGGTACCCCCCAAGAGACCCAGTACTTC.

CDR3 coding DNA: TGCGCCAGCAGCTTGGCCATTAGCGGGAGCAACGAGCAGTACTTC. Translating gives CASSLAISGSNEQYF. The chain uses TRBV5-1 and TRBJ2-7; 9 bases align to TRBD2. The J segment lost 5 bases and the V segment lost 0 bases, leaving 6 bases of the junction unmatched. The CDR3 covers 15 residues. Germline V gives CDR1 SGHRS, CDR2 YFSETQ.

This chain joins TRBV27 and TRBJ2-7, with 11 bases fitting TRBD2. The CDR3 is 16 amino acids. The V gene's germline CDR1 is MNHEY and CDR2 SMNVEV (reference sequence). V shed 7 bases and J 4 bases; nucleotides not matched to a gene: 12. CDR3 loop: CASTQSGTSGYYEQYF. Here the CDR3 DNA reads TGTGCCAGCACTCAAAGCGGGACTAGCGGATATTACGAGCAGTACTTC.

CDR3: CASSPRTGDQPQHF. DNA for the CDR3: TGTGCCAGCAGCCCAAGGACAGGGGATCAGCCCCAGCATTTT. The chain employs TRBV7-9 and TRBJ1-5; 9 bases line up with TRBD1. Germline trimming cut 5 bases from V and 5 bases from J; bases unmatched to any gene: 4. This CDR3 is built from 14 residues. The germline CDR1 and CDR2 sequences are SEHNR and FQNEAQ (reference sequence).

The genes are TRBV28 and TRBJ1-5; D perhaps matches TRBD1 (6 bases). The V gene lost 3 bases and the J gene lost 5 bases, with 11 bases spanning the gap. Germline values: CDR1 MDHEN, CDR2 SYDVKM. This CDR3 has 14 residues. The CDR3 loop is CASSFGEGDQPQHF. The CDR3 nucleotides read TGTGCCAGCAGTTTCGGGGAGGGGGATCAGCCCCAGCATTTT.

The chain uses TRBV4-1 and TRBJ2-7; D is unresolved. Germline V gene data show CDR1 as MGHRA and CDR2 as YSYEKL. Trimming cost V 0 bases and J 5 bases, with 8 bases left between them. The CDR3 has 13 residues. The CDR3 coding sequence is TGCGCCAGCAGCCAAGATCTTTATGACGAGCAGTACTTC. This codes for CASSQDLYDEQYF.

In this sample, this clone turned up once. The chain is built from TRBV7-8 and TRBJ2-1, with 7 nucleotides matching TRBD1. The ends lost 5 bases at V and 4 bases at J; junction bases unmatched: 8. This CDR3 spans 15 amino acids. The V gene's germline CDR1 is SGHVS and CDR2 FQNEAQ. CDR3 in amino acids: CASSDQGEWYNEQFF. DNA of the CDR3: TGTGCCAGCAGCGATCAGGGGGAGTGGTACAATGAGCAGTTCTTC.

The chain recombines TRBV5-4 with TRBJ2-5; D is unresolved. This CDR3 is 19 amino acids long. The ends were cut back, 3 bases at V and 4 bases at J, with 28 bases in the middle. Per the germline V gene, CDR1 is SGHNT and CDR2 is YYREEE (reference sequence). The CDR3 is CASSSPEALYSDGLETQYF. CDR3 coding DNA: TGTGCCAGCAGCTCCCCCGAGGCGCTTTATTCGGACGGTCTAGAGACCCAGTACTTC.

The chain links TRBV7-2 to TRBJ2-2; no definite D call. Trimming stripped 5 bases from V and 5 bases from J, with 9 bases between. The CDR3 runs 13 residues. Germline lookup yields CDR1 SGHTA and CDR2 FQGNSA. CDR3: CASSPLGTGELFF. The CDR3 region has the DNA TGTGCCAGCAGCCCTCTAGGGACCGGGGAGCTGTTTTTT.

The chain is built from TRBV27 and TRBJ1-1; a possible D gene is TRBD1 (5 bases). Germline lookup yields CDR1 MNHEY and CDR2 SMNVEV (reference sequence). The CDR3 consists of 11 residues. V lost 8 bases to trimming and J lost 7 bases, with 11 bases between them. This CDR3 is CASWGGVEAFF. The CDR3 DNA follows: TGTGCCAGCTGGGGGGGAGTTGAAGCTTTCTTT.

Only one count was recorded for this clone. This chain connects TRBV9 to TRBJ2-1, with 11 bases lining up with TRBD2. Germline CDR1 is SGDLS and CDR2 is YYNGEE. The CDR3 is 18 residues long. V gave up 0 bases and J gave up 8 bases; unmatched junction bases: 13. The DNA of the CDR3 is TGTGCCAGCAGCGTAGCCTTGGTAGCGGGAGGGCCCTCGGATGAGCAGTTCTTC. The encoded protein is CASSVALVAGGPSDEQFF.

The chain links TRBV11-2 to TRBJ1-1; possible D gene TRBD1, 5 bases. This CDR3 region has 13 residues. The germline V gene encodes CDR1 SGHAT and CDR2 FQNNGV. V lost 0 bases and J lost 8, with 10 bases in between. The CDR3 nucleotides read TGTGCCAGCAGCTTAGAAGGGGCACTAGAAGCTTTCTTT. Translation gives CASSLEGALEAFF. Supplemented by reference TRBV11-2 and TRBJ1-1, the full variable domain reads EAGVAQSPRYKIIEKRQSVAFWCNPISGHATLYWYQQILGQGPKLLIQFQNNGVVDDSQLPKDRFSAERLKGVDSTLKIQPAKLEDSAVYLCASSLEGALEAFFGQGTRLTVV.

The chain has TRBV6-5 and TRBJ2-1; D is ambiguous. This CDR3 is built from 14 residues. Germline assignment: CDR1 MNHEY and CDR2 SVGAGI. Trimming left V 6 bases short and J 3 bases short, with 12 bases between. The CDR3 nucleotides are TGTGCCAGCAGCCTCGCCTCGATCTACAATGAGCAGTTCTTC. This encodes CASSLASIYNEQFF.

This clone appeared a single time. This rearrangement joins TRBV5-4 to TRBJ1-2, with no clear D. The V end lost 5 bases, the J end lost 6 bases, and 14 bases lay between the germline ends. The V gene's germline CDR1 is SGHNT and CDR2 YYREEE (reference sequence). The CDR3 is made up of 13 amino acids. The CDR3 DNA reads TGTGCCAGCAGGTGGCAGCCTCTAGATGGCTACACCTTC. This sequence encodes CASRWQPLDGYTF.

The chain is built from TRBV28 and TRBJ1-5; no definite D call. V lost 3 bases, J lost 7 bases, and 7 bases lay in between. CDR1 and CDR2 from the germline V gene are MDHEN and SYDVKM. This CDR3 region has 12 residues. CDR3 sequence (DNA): TGTGCCAGCAGTTTGGACGGCCAGCCCCAGCATTTT. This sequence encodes CASSLDGQPQHF.

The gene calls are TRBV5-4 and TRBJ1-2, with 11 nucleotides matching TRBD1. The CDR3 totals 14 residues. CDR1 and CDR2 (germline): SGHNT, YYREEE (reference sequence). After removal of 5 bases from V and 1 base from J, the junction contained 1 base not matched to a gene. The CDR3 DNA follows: TGTGCCAGCAGTGGGACAGGGGGTAACTATGGCTACACCTTC. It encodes CASSGTGGNYGYTF. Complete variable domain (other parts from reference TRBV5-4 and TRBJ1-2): ETGVTQSPTHLIKTRGQQVTLRCSSQSGHNTVSWYQQALGQGPQFIFQYYREEENGRGNFPPRFSGLQFPNYSSELNVNALELDDSALYLCASSGTGGNYGYTFGSGTRLTVV.

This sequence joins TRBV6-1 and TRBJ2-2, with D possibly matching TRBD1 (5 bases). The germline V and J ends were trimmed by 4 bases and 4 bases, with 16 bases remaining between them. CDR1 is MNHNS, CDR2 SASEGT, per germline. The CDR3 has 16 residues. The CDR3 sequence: CASSGTDSYFTGELFF. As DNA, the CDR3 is TGTGCCAGCAGTGGGACCGACAGTTATTTCACCGGGGAGCTGTTTTTT.

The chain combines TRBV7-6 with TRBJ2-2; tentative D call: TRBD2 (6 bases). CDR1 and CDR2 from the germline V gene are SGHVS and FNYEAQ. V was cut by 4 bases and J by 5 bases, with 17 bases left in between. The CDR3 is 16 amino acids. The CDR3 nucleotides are TGTGCCAGCAGCTACCTCGGGACTCTGAGTACCGGGGAGCTGTTTTTT. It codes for CASSYLGTLSTGELFF.

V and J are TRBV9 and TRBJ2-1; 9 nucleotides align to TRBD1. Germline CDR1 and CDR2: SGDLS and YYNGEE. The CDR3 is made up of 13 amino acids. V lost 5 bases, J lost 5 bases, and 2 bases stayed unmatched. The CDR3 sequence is CASRGQGNNEQFF. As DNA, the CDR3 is TGTGCCAGCAGGGGACAGGGTAACAATGAGCAGTTCTTC.

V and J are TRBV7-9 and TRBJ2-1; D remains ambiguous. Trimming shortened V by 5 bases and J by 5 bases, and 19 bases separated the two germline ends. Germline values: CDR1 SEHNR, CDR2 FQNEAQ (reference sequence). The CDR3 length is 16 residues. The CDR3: CASSPRAGSFNNEQFF. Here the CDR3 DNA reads TGTGCCAGCAGCCCCCGAGCCGGTAGCTTCAACAATGAGCAGTTCTTC.